This TCR beta chain stems from a study of T cell repertoires in cytomegalovirus infection. Overall study: Public TCR beta signature analysis indicated the presence of both CMV infection and matching HLA type.

Study-level points and caveats: Summed frequency of shared TCR beta families picked out CMV carriers who also had the relevant HLA. There were HLA-C-restricted CMV-specific TCR beta clonotypes dominating the ex vivo response.

This clonotype was detected a few times. No antigen is known for it. TCRdb analysed the reads with MiXCR anew, one entry per CDR3 protein. The sample contains over 100,000 distinct CDR3 sequences, around 10% of which appear only once. The sequenced sample consisted of PBMCs, sequenced either directly or after in vitro stimulation (not recorded which). The TCR comes from a human donor in good health (CMV status not recorded). Some clones in this sample may be carry-over from other donors' samples.

The CDR3 sequence: CSARDGASGIQYF. DNA of the CDR3: TGCAGTGCTAGAGACGGGGCTAGCGGCATTCAGTACTTC. The V call is TRBV20-1, the J call TRBJ2-4; 7 nucleotides line up with TRBD2. The J segment lost 9 bases and the V segment lost 0 bases, leaving 5 bases of the junction unmatched. The CDR3 totals 13 residues. CDR1 is DFQATT and CDR2 is SNEGSKA in the germline V gene (reference sequence).